The source of this T cell receptor (beta chain) is a study of T-cell reconstitution after alpha-beta-depleted transplantation in children. The TCRbeta library was prepared with unique molecular identifiers. TCRdb re-called the PCR reads with MiXCR, one entry per CDR3 protein. The sample lists hundreds of thousands of distinct CDR3 sequences; 15% to 20% were seen once. At least ten counts were recorded for this clonotype. V was clipped by 1 base and J by 1 base, with 10 bases between them. This CDR3 has 15 residues. CDR1 SGHTA and CDR2 FQGNSA come from the germline V gene. The V call is TRBV7-2, the J call TRBJ1-1, with D tentatively TRBD1 (5 bases). This receptor was taken from a human donor who donated a stem cell graft to a child with acute myeloid leukemia. The specimen comprised PBMCs from the stem cell graft donor, sampled from the stem cell graft. This CDR3 is CASSLGMGRNTEAFF. CDR3 nucleotide sequence: TGTGCCAGCAGCTTAGGAATGGGGCGGAACACTGAAGCTTTCTTT.